These 27 T cell receptor beta chains originate from one sample sequenced in a study of Graves' ophthalmopathy and Graves' hyperthyroidism. Researchers took RNA transcripts and amplified TCR beta CDR3 regions from them. An opening RT-PCR round employed HTBI primers and preceded a second-round multiplex PCR. TCRdb reprocessed the multiplex PCR reads with MiXCR, giving one entry per CDR3 protein. The sample lists under 400,000 distinct CDR3 sequences; roughly a sixth were seen once. The sample taken for sequencing was peripheral blood. These receptors originate from an adult man with Graves' ophthalmopathy.

This clonotype showed up many times. This chain connects TRBV19 to TRBJ2-7; 7 bases align to TRBD1. The CDR3 consists of 15 residues. With 4 bases clipped from V and 3 bases from J, the junction kept 9 bases outside the gene matches. CDR1 LNHDA and CDR2 SQIVND come from the germline V gene (reference sequence). Here the CDR3 DNA reads TGTGCCAGTAGTAAGGGAGACAGGGCGTTCTACGAGCAGTACTTC. Its protein product is CASSKGDRAFYEQYF.

This clonotype was seen ten or more times. Likely a read error: the CDR3 ends without its conserved phenylalanine or tryptophan. The gene calls are TRBV20-1 and TRBJ1-1, with D unresolved. CDR1 and CDR2 (germline): DFQATT, SNEGSKA (reference sequence). The CDR3 is 15 amino acids. V lost 2 bases to trimming and J lost 0 bases, with 13 bases between them. The CDR3 sequence is CSARPPGRMNTEAFL. As DNA, the CDR3 is TGCAGTGCTAGACCCCCAGGCCGTATGAACACTGAAGCTTTCCTT.

This clonotype was detected many times. The genes are TRBV30 and TRBJ1-2; tentatively, D is TRBD1 (5 bases). The length of the CDR3 is 12 residues. The V end lost 2 bases, the J end lost 5 bases, and 9 bases lay between the germline ends. The germline CDR1 and CDR2 sequences are GTSNPN and SVGIG (reference sequence). CDR3 in DNA: TGTGCCTGGAGTCCCCAGGGATATGGCTACACCTTC. Translated: CAWSPQGYGYTF.

This clonotype has a count of ten or more. The CDR3 bases are TGTGCCAGCAGTTTTAAGCCAGGGGCTGGAAACACCATATATTTT. Amino acid sequence: CASSFKPGAGNTIYF. This chain links TRBV12-3 or TRBV12-4 with TRBJ1-3, with D tentatively TRBD1 (6 bases). Trimming took off 3 bases at V and 2 bases at J, with 11 bases between the two ends. The CDR3 runs to 15 residues.

This clonotype was counted many times. The V gene is TRBV20-1, the J gene TRBJ2-7; TRBD2 might be the D (6 bases). The germline V gene has CDR1 DFQATT and CDR2 SNEGSKA (reference sequence). The CDR3 is 12 amino acids. V gave up 3 bases and J gave up 3 bases, with 9 bases separating them. The DNA for the CDR3 is TGCAGTGCTAGGATAGCGGACTACGAGCAGTACTTC. It encodes CSARIADYEQYF.

The genes are TRBV5-1 and TRBJ1-1; D unresolved. Trimming cost V 0 bases and J 1 base, with 10 bases left between them. CDR1 and CDR2 from the germline V gene are SGHRS and YFSETQ. This CDR3 spans 15 amino acids. Here the CDR3 reads CASSLEQIQNTEAFF. CDR3 nucleotide sequence: TGCGCCAGCAGCTTGGAGCAGATTCAGAACACTGAAGCTTTCTTT.

This clonotype occurred many times. Given a much more abundant clone one base away, this may be a read error. V is TRBV12-3 or TRBV12-4 and J is TRBJ2-5, with D perhaps TRBD1 (6 bases). Trimming cost V 7 bases and J 2 bases, with 11 bases left between them. The CDR3 runs to 13 residues. CDR3 in DNA: TGTGCCAGCACCCCACAGGGTCAAGAGACCCAGTACTTC. Its protein product is CASTPQGQETQYF.

The chain combines TRBV12-3 or TRBV12-4 with TRBJ1-2; tentatively, D is TRBD1 (6 bases). Trimming removed 2 bases at V and 1 base at J, with 11 bases between. CDR3 length: 15 amino acids. The CDR3: CASSLQGTYNYGYTF. DNA of the CDR3: TGTGCCAGCAGTTTACAGGGGACCTATAACTATGGCTACACCTTC.

This clonotype was seen many times. The chain has TRBV3-1 and TRBJ1-1; weak D call: TRBD1 (5 bases). Deletions cut 0 bases from V and 10 bases from J, with 18 bases between. This CDR3 comprises 15 residues. The germline gives CDR1 LGHDT, CDR2 YNNKEL (reference sequence). As DNA, the CDR3 is TGTGCCAGCAGCCAAGATGTAAGGTTTCGGGGCCGAGCTTTCTTT. It encodes CASSQDVRFRGRAFF.

This clonotype has ten or more counts. The genes are TRBV20-1 and TRBJ2-1; the D gene is possibly TRBD2 (5 bases). V shed 6 bases and J shed 3 bases, with 18 bases lying between them. The germline V gene has CDR1 DFQATT and CDR2 SNEGSKA (reference sequence). CDR3 length equals 15 residues. This CDR3 is CSAKIDGIGYNEQFF. Written as DNA, the CDR3 is TGCAGTGCCAAAATTGACGGGATAGGCTACAATGAGCAGTTCTTC.

Many counts were recorded for this clonotype. One junction end does not reproduce the germline sequence, and a read error may be involved. The chain carries TRBV28 and TRBJ1-2; D remains ambiguous. Germline-derived CDR1 and CDR2 are MDHEN and SYDVKM. This CDR3 is built from 14 residues. CDR3 amino acids: CANSLSGLAYGYTF. The CDR3 nucleotides are TGTGCCAACAGTTTATCAGGCCTCGCCTATGGCTACACCTTC.

The table lists this clonotype with many counts. The chain is built from TRBV5-1 and TRBJ1-2; tentative D call: TRBD1 (5 bases). The germline gives CDR1 SGHRS, CDR2 YFSETQ. The CDR3 loop spans 15 amino acids. Deletions cut 0 bases from V and 4 bases from J, with 13 bases between. CDR3 nucleotide sequence: TGCGCCAGCAGCTTGGGACAGACCTGGGGCTATGGCTACACCTTC. Translated, it gives CASSLGQTWGYGYTF.

This clonotype was observed many times. The J gene is TRBJ2-5, the V gene TRBV15, with a tentative D call TRBD2 (6 bases). Trimming took off 3 bases at V and 5 bases at J, with 10 bases between the two ends. CDR3 length equals 13 residues. Germline V lookup: CDR1 LNHNV, CDR2 YYDKDF (reference sequence). In nucleotides, the CDR3 is TGTGCCACCAGCAGCTGGGGGGAGGAGACCCAGTACTTC. This translates into CATSSWGEETQYF.

A note on this clonotype: A much bigger clone sits one base away, suggesting this may be a read error. The genes are TRBV3-1 and TRBJ1-1; D not resolved. This CDR3 is 11 amino acids long. Germline-derived CDR1 and CDR2 are LGHDT and YNNKEL (reference sequence). CDR3 protein: CASSQGYEGFF. In DNA form, the CDR3 reads TGTGCCAGCAGCCAAGGGTATGAAGGTTTCTTT.

This clonotype was found many times. This sequence joins TRBV7-9 and TRBJ2-2; maybe TRBD2 (6 bases). Germline lookup yields CDR1 SEHNR and CDR2 FQNEAQ (reference sequence). The length of the CDR3 is 15 residues. The V end was cut by 1 base, the J end by 7 bases, with 13 bases between. CDR3 sequence (DNA): TGTGCCAGCAGCTTAGGGCTAGCGATCGACGGGGAGCTGTTTTTT. Its protein product is CASSLGLAIDGELFF.

This clonotype was seen at least ten times. CDR3 region: CASSLDRSYGYTF. For the CDR3, the DNA is TGTGCCAGCAGTTTGGACAGGAGCTATGGCTACACCTTC. The chain employs TRBV12-3 or TRBV12-4 and TRBJ1-2; TRBD1 matches 7 bases. The CDR3 totals 13 residues. The V and J ends lost 3 bases and 4 bases, in that order; junction bases with no gene match: 2.

This clonotype was counted many times. V gene TRBV6-1 combines with J gene TRBJ2-7, with 7 bases that match TRBD1. The CDR3 totals 14 residues. J was trimmed by 2 bases and V by 4 bases; bases with no gene match: 5. The germline V gene has CDR1 MNHNS and CDR2 SASEGT. CDR3 amino acids: CASSADGTAYEQYF. In DNA form, the CDR3 reads TGTGCCAGCAGTGCAGATGGGACAGCCTACGAGCAGTACTTC.

Ten or more counts support this clonotype. The rearrangement links TRBV15 to TRBJ1-2, with TRBD1 matching 7 bases. This CDR3 has 19 residues. Germline CDR1 and CDR2: LNHNV and YYDKDF (reference sequence). With 3 bases clipped from V and 0 bases from J, the junction kept 16 bases outside the gene matches. The CDR3 is CATSSLNGDSVYSNYGYTF. DNA of the CDR3: TGTGCCACCAGCAGCCTAAATGGGGACAGCGTATACTCTAACTATGGCTACACCTTC.

This clonotype has a count of ten or more. V usage is TRBV6-5 and J usage is TRBJ1-5; D gene uncertain. Trimming removed 6 bases at V and 0 bases at J, with 12 bases between. Germline V gene lookup returns CDR1 MNHEY and CDR2 SVGAGI. The length of the CDR3 is 15 residues. As DNA, the CDR3 is TGTGCCAGCAGGAGGAGGGTGAATAGCAATCAGCCCCAGCATTTT. This translates into CASRRRVNSNQPQHF.

This clonotype was seen ten or more times. This chain connects TRBV7-2 to TRBJ2-5; D is ambiguous. The germline V gene has CDR1 SGHTA and CDR2 FQGNSA. Between the trimmed V and J ends, which lost 5 bases and 2 bases, there was a span of 12 bases. The CDR3 covers 14 residues. CDR3 nucleotides: TGTGCCAGCAGCCCCTCGGCGGCTCAAGAGACCCAGTACTTC. Translation gives CASSPSAAQETQYF. The whole variable domain, remainder taken from reference TRBV7-2 and TRBJ2-5, is GAGVSQSPSNKVTEKGKDVELRCDPISGHTALYWYRQSLGQGLEFLIYFQGNSAPDKSGLPSDRFSAERTGGSVSTLTIQRTQQEDSAVYLCASSPSAAQETQYFGPGTRLLVL.

The chain employs TRBV6-1 and TRBJ2-5, with 8 bases matching TRBD2. CDR3 length equals 16 residues. The germline gives CDR1 MNHNS, CDR2 SASEGT. Trimming took 5 bases from V and 5 from J; bases not matched to a gene: 13. CDR3 sequence: CASSLRPAGARETQYF. The DNA for the CDR3 is TGTGCCAGCAGTCTTCGGCCAGCGGGAGCTAGGGAGACCCAGTACTTC.

The table lists this clonotype with many counts. The V call is TRBV6-5, the J call TRBJ2-5, with D tentatively TRBD1 (6 bases). There are 15 residues in the CDR3. Germline loops: CDR1 MNHEY, CDR2 SVGAGI. V lost 2 bases to trimming and J lost 5 bases, with 15 bases between them. Written as DNA, the CDR3 is TGTGCCAGCAGTTACGACCAGGGGCTCAGGGAGACCCAGTACTTC. As protein: CASSYDQGLRETQYF.

This clonotype was seen at least ten times. The chain employs TRBV20-1 and TRBJ1-6; D might be TRBD1 (6 bases). The CDR3 has 16 amino acids. Germline V gives CDR1 DFQATT, CDR2 SNEGSKA (reference sequence). Trimming took off 6 bases at V and 3 bases at J, with 18 bases between the two ends. The CDR3 protein is CSAIAPGQFYNSPLHF. The DNA of the CDR3 is TGCAGTGCCATAGCTCCCGGACAGTTCTATAATTCACCCCTCCACTTT.

V is TRBV24-1 and J is TRBJ2-5, with D uncertain. The CDR3 has 14 residues. Germline V gives CDR1 KGHDR, CDR2 SFDVKD. V shed 0 bases and J shed 2 bases, with 6 bases lying between them. CDR3 region: CATSDLSRQETQYF. CDR3 DNA sequence: TGTGCCACCAGTGATTTGTCCAGGCAAGAGACCCAGTACTTC.

A few counts support this clonotype. The genes are TRBV20-1 and TRBJ2-7, with 7 bases that match TRBD2. V lost 1 base and J lost 1; bases outside the gene matches: 4. Per the germline V gene, CDR1 is DFQATT and CDR2 is SNEGSKA (reference sequence). The CDR3 is 14 residues long. This chain's CDR3 is CSARGDYRSYEQYF. DNA for the CDR3: TGCAGTGCTAGAGGGGACTATCGATCCTACGAGCAGTACTTC.

This clonotype was observed at least ten times. CDR3 in DNA: TGTGCCAGCAGCTCATTTCTCCTCGGACAGACTAACTATGGCTACACCTTC. Protein: CASSSFLLGQTNYGYTF. The chain has TRBV11-1 and TRBJ1-2; TRBD1 might be the D (6 bases). The CDR3 has 17 residues. Per the germline V gene, CDR1 is SGHAT and CDR2 is FQDESV (reference sequence). Trimming removed 4 bases from V and 0 bases from J, with 18 bases in between.

Ten or more counts support this clonotype. The rearrangement joins TRBV19 to TRBJ1-2; D is undetermined. CDR1 LNHDA and CDR2 SQIVND come from the germline V gene (reference sequence). Trimming stripped 7 bases from V and 4 bases from J, with 16 bases between. This CDR3 has 14 residues. In nucleotides, the CDR3 is TGTGCCAGTAATCCCGGTGTAAAGGGCTATGGCTACACCTTC. This sequence encodes CASNPGVKGYGYTF.